This T cell receptor (beta chain) appears in the sequencing data of a study of blood T cell repertoires in COVID-19. Study details: Samples representing acute and convalescent COVID-19 were sourced from the United States, Italy and Spain. Sample material is recorded as cDNA or gDNA derived from T cells, B-cell-depleted T cells, or PBMCs.

Symptom resolution, clearance, or two negative PCRs marked the recovered donors of Cohort 3. Sequencing was performed with immunoSEQ multiplex PCR; in TCRdb, only in-frame clones are kept and a portion is missing. This sample carries a few hundred thousand clones, around 87% of them seen once, and the ten largest clones take under 1.5%. Trimming shortened V by 7 bases and J by 2 bases, and 15 bases separated the two germline ends. Germline loops: CDR1 LNHDA, CDR2 SQIVND (reference sequence). This CDR3 is 15 amino acids long. The sequencing input was PBMCs or T cells enriched from blood (not recorded which). The source is a man aged 25-40 years who had recovered from COVID-19. This chain joins TRBV19 and TRBJ1-5; D is undetermined. CDR3 sequence (DNA): TGTGCCAGTAAAGGTATGGCGGATGGCAATCAGCCCCAGCATTTT. Encoded protein: CASKGMADGNQPQHF.